This TCR beta chain was sequenced for a study of shared clonotypes between healthy human individuals. General study results and limits: Naive CD4 clonotypes were shared across a handful of donors at roughly 5%.

Comment on this clone: The target antigen is unknown.

The method was immunoSEQ multiplex PCR; TCRdb's version includes in-frame clones alone and lacks a portion of them. The top ten clones hold 0.37% of a sample with about 2.5 million clones, under 95% of them seen once. The study drew all its donors from Caucasian adults living in Nashville, Tennessee. Sequenced sample: naive CD4+ T cells from PBMCs. This sample's subset: CD45RA+ positively selected. The TCR comes from a man aged 18 to 29 in good health. Some clones in this sample may be carry-over from other donors' samples.

This CDR3 reads CASSLDRQRNGYTF. As DNA, the CDR3 is TGTGCCAGCAGCTTAGATCGACAGAGGAATGGCTACACCTTC. The chain recombines TRBV7-2 with TRBJ1-2, with D possibly TRBD1 on 5 matching bases. CDR1 SGHTA and CDR2 FQGNSA come from the germline V gene. This CDR3 region has 14 residues. The ends were cut back, 1 base at V and 6 bases at J, with 12 bases in the middle.